Listed below are T cell receptor beta chains from one sample, sequenced in a study of cytomegalovirus exposure and HLA in healthy donors. The method was immunoSEQ multiplex PCR; TCRdb's version includes in-frame clones alone and lacks a portion of them. Of about 140,000 clones in the sample, roughly 10% were seen once. Sequencing was performed on PBMCs. These receptors were taken from a middle-aged man in good health and CMV-seronegative. The CDR3 runs from the conserved cysteine through the conserved F or W. A D gene is named only where the DNA matches it firmly. Only part of the rows carry a size: once, few, many, or a class if the clone is expanded.

v_gene	abundance	d_gene	j_gene	CDR3aa	CDR3nt
TRBV10-3	-	-	TRBJ2-7	CAIRAGDEQYF	TGTGCCATCAGGGCAGGGGACGAGCAGTACTTC
TRBV7-9	-	-	TRBJ1-1	CASSQQGLGDTEAFF	TGTGCCAGCAGCCAACAGGGCCTTGGGGACACTGAAGCTTTCTTT
TRBV7-2	few	-	TRBJ2-7	CASSLAPGSLGEQYF	TGTGCCAGCAGCTTAGCCCCGGGATCATTGGGGGAGCAGTACTTC
TRBV2	-	-	TRBJ1-4	CASHGGVDEKLFF	TGTGCCAGCCACGGGGGGGTTGATGAAAAACTGTTTTTT
TRBV19	once	-	TRBJ1-2	CASRPEGYGYTF	TGTGCCAGTAGACCCGAGGGCTATGGCTACACCTTC
TRBV2	few	-	TRBJ1-4	CASSDLSRVVKEKLFF	TGTGCCAGCAGTGACCTTTCCAGGGTCGTTAAAGAAAAACTGTTTTTT
TRBV6-5	-	-	TRBJ2-1	CASSGGGRHNEQFF	TGTGCCAGCAGCGGGGGCGGGAGACACAATGAGCAGTTCTTC
TRBV19	many	-	TRBJ2-6	CASSILTTSGANVLTF	TGTGCCAGTAGTATTTTGACGACATCTGGGGCCAACGTCCTGACTTTC
TRBV18	-	-	TRBJ2-1	CASSPRGLESYNEQFF	TGTGCCAGCTCACCAAGGGGGTTAGAATCTTACAATGAGCAGTTCTTC
TRBV28	few	TRBD1	TRBJ1-3	CASSETGQGSGNTIYF	TGTGCCAGCAGCGAAACCGGACAGGGCTCTGGAAACACCATATATTTT
TRBV6-1	few	-	TRBJ1-2	CASANGRLYGYTF	TGTGCCAGCGCCAATGGCAGACTATATGGCTACACCTTC
TRBV19	-	-	TRBJ1-6	CASSIGHRGGRGRRNSPLHF	TGTGCCAGTAGTATAGGCCATCGGGGGGGCCGAGGACGAAGGAATTCACCCCTCCACTTT